These 21 T cell receptor beta chains were all obtained from the same sample, sequenced in a study of OX40 agonist ivuxolimab in advanced cancers. The assay was immunoSEQ multiplex PCR, and TCRdb's table has in-frame clones only and misses some. The sample includes approximately 50,000 clones, more than 75% seen only once; the top ten take around 13%. Material: CD4+ or CD8+ T cells sorted from blood, obtained in a trial of the OX40 agonist ivuxolimab. These receptors all come from an adult with an advanced solid tumor such as melanoma, head and neck, liver or kidney cancer.

The chain links TRBV19 to TRBJ2-5; D might be TRBD1 (6 bases). The CDR3 length is 13 residues. V was trimmed by 4 bases and J by 5 bases, leaving 11 bases between them. Germline V lookup: CDR1 LNHDA, CDR2 SQIVND (reference sequence). CDR3 amino acids: CASSRNRVETQYF. CDR3 DNA sequence: TGTGCCAGTAGTAGAAACAGGGTCGAGACCCAGTACTTC.

For the CDR3, the DNA is TGTGCCAGCAGTCCGGGACCCCTCACAGATACGCAGTATTTT. It translates to CASSPGPLTDTQYF. V usage is TRBV6-1 and J usage is TRBJ2-3; D is tentatively TRBD1 or TRBD2 (5 bases each). This CDR3 has 14 residues. Deletions cut 5 bases from V and 2 bases from J, with 11 bases between. The germline V gene encodes CDR1 MNHNS and CDR2 SASEGT.

The chain has TRBV6-5 and TRBJ1-4; D remains ambiguous. The CDR3 is 15 amino acids. The V gene lost 2 bases and the J gene lost 0 bases, with 7 bases spanning the gap. Germline V gives CDR1 MNHEY, CDR2 SVGAGI. The CDR3 is CASSYRAATNEKLFF. As DNA, the CDR3 is TGTGCCAGCAGTTACCGGGCAGCAACTAATGAAAAACTGTTTTTT.

This clone occurred a few times. The chain links TRBV5-1 to TRBJ2-7; 7 bases fit TRBD1. The CDR3 runs 14 residues. Per the germline V gene, CDR1 is SGHRS and CDR2 is YFSETQ. The J segment lost 2 bases and the V segment lost 6 bases, leaving 8 bases of the junction unmatched. DNA of the CDR3: TGCGCCAGCACAAAACCGGGACAGCCCTACGAGCAGTACTTC. It is translated as CASTKPGQPYEQYF. Combining the CDR3 with reference TRBV5-1 and TRBJ2-7 gives the whole variable domain KAGVTQTPRYLIKTRGQQVTLSCSPISGHRSVSWYQQTPGQGLQFLFEYFSETQRNKGNFPGRFSGRQFSNSRSEMNVSTLELGDSALYLCASTKPGQPYEQYFGPGTRLTVT.

There are a few counts of this clone. The J gene is TRBJ1-5, the V gene TRBV18, with TRBD1 identical over 9 bases. The CDR3 is made up of 15 amino acids. Germline lookup yields CDR1 KGHSH and CDR2 LQKENI. The V segment lost 2 bases and the J segment 6 bases; nucleotides outside the gene matches: 5. The CDR3 bases are TGTGCCAGCTCACCAGTGGGACAGGGCGCTCAGCCCCAGCATTTT. Protein sequence: CASSPVGQGAQPQHF.

The genes are TRBV6-6 and TRBJ1-1; no firm D call. CDR3 length: 14 residues. V lost 4 bases, J lost 1 base, and 10 bases lay in between. Per germline, CDR1 MNHNY and CDR2 SVGAGI (reference sequence). For the CDR3, the DNA is TGTGCCAGCAGTTGGCGCGGGGAGAACACTGAAGCTTTCTTT. Its translation: CASSWRGENTEAFF.

The rearrangement joins TRBV11-3 to TRBJ2-1, with TRBD1 matching 7 bases. Trimming cost V 4 bases and J 4 bases; bases outside gene matches: 4. The CDR3 is 14 amino acids. CDR1 is SGHNT and CDR2 is YENEEA in the germline V gene. The CDR3 sequence is CASSWGTEYNEQFF. The CDR3 DNA reads TGTGCCAGCAGCTGGGGGACAGAATACAATGAGCAGTTCTTC.

This clone has a single count. The CDR3 DNA follows: TGTGCCAGCACGTCAGCGGGAGGGCCCTCGGAGACCCAGTACTTC. Translation gives CASTSAGGPSETQYF. V usage is TRBV6-5 and J usage is TRBJ2-5; 10 positions agree with TRBD2. Looked up from germline, CDR1 is MNHEY and CDR2 is SVGAGI. J lost 5 bases, V lost 7 bases, and 10 bases had no gene match. This CDR3 region has 15 residues.

The chain recombines TRBV28 with TRBJ2-7; D is unresolved. Germline CDR1 reads MDHEN; CDR2 reads SYDVKM. The CDR3 totals 15 residues. V was trimmed by 5 bases and J by 2 bases, leaving 16 bases between them. The CDR3 coding sequence is TGTGCCAGCAGTCCTACCGCGATTCTCCCCTACGAGCAGTACTTC. Protein: CASSPTAILPYEQYF.

J is TRBJ2-1 and V is TRBV6-6, with TRBD1 identical over 9 bases. The germline V gene encodes CDR1 MNHNY and CDR2 SVGAGI (reference sequence). The CDR3 consists of 15 residues. The ends lost 3 bases at V and 6 bases at J; junction bases unmatched: 6. CDR3 bases: TGTGCCAGCAGTTATGAAGGACAGGGGTTCAATGAGCAGTTCTTC. Its protein product is CASSYEGQGFNEQFF.

The rearrangement joins TRBV5-8 to TRBJ1-4; D might be TRBD1 (5 bases). Trimming took off 4 bases at V and 5 bases at J, with 15 bases between the two ends. The CDR3 is made up of 15 amino acids. CDR1 and CDR2 from the germline V gene are SGHTS and YDEGEE. The CDR3 DNA follows: TGTGCCAGCAGCCTCGGGACGTCCAGGAATGAAAAACTGTTTTTT. As protein: CASSLGTSRNEKLFF.

The rearrangement links TRBV6-6 to TRBJ2-5; TRBD2 might be the D (5 bases). The CDR3 contains 12 residues. With 9 bases removed from V and 1 base from J, the gap between germline ends came to 9 bases. The germline CDR1 and CDR2 sequences are MNHNY and SVGAGI (reference sequence). The CDR3 DNA follows: TGTGCCAGTTCCGGGATCCAAGAGACCCAGTACTTC. Its translation: CASSGIQETQYF.

The chain joins TRBV28 to TRBJ2-7, with D uncertain. Trimming removed 2 bases at V and 3 bases at J, with 8 bases between. This CDR3 region has 13 residues. The germline gives CDR1 MDHEN, CDR2 SYDVKM. The CDR3 loop is CASSLPALYEQYF. CDR3 nucleotides: TGTGCCAGCAGTTTACCGGCTCTCTACGAGCAGTACTTC.

The chain is built from TRBV7-9 and TRBJ2-3; no reliable D call. With 3 bases removed from V and 4 bases from J, the gap between germline ends came to 11 bases. The CDR3 sequence is 14 residues long. CDR1 is SEHNR, CDR2 FQNEAQ, per germline (reference sequence). CDR3 sequence (DNA): TGTGCCAGCAGCTTCGAGGTTGCCCCAGATACGCAGTATTTT. This encodes CASSFEVAPDTQYF.

This chain joins TRBV7-9 and TRBJ2-5; 8 bases align to TRBD2. J gave up 7 bases and V 7 bases, and 14 bases lay outside the gene matches. The CDR3 sequence is 15 residues long. CDR1 SEHNR and CDR2 FQNEAQ come from the germline V gene (reference sequence). In DNA, the CDR3 is TGTGCCAGCACCGATTTCGCACTAGCGGTACGGACCCAGTACTTC. Protein sequence: CASTDFALAVRTQYF.

The CDR3 spells CASSQVRTGQFF. The CDR3 coding sequence is TGTGCCAGCAGTCAAGTCAGGACAGGGCAGTTCTTC. The V and J genes are TRBV6-6 and TRBJ2-1, with 7 bases identical to TRBD1. The CDR3 is made up of 12 amino acids. Trimming cost V 5 bases and J 12 bases; bases outside gene matches: 7. Germline-derived CDR1 and CDR2 are MNHNY and SVGAGI (reference sequence).

The chain joins TRBV2 to TRBJ2-2, with 7 bases aligning to TRBD2. Germline CDR1 and CDR2: SNHLY and FYNNEI. This CDR3 spans 15 amino acids. Germline trimming cut 8 bases from V and 3 bases from J; bases unmatched to any gene: 9. CDR3 DNA sequence: TGTGCCAGCTGCCGGGAGGAGGGGTACACCGGGGAGCTGTTTTTT. It is translated as CASCREEGYTGELFF.

The chain couples TRBV5-1 to TRBJ2-7; 8 bases map to TRBD2. Trimming at V came to 1 base and at J to 0 bases, leaving 6 bases not matched to a gene. Germline CDR1 and CDR2: SGHRS and YFSETQ. This CDR3 spans 16 amino acids. CDR3 sequence reads: CASSLIGREASYEQYF. The CDR3 DNA follows: TGCGCCAGCAGCTTGATCGGGCGGGAGGCCTCCTACGAGCAGTACTTC.

This sequence joins TRBV20-1 and TRBJ1-2; the D is unclear. This CDR3 region has 11 residues. V dropped 4 bases and J dropped 2 bases, with 5 bases sitting between them. Germline CDR1 and CDR2: DFQATT and SNEGSKA (reference sequence). CDR3 DNA sequence: TGCAGTGCTACAGCGAACTATGGCTACACCTTC. It is translated as CSATANYGYTF.

This rearrangement joins TRBV5-1 to TRBJ2-1; the D gene is possibly TRBD2 (6 bases). This CDR3 has 16 residues. CDR1 and CDR2 (germline): SGHRS, YFSETQ. The ends were cut back, 4 bases at V and 3 bases at J, with 17 bases in the middle. Here the CDR3 reads CASSRDQGGRYNEQFF. In DNA form, the CDR3 reads TGCGCCAGCAGCAGGGACCAAGGAGGGCGCTACAATGAGCAGTTCTTC.

The chain couples TRBV10-1 to TRBJ2-6; perhaps TRBD1 as D (5 bases). Germline CDR1 and CDR2: WNHNN and SYGVQD (reference sequence). The CDR3 is 15 residues long. V gave up 3 bases and J gave up 0 bases, with 6 bases separating them. The CDR3 nucleotides read TGCGCCAGCAGTGACGGACACTCTGGGGCCAACGTCCTGACTTTC. It is translated as CASSDGHSGANVLTF.